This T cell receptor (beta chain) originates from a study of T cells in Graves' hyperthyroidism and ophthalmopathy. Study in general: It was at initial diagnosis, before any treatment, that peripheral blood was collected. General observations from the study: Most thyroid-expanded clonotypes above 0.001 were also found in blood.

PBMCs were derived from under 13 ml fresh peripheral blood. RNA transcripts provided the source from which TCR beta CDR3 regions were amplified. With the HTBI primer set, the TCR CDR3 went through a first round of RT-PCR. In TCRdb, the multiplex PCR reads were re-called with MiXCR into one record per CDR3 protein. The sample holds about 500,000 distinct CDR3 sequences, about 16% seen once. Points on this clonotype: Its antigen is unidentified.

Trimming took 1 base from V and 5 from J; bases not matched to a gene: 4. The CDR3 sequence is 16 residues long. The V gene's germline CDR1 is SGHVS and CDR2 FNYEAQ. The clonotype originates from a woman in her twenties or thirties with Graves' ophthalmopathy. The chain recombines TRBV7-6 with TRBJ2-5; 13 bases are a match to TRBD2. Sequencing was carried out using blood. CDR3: CASSLGTSGSGETQYF. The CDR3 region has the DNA TGTGCCAGCAGCTTAGGGACTAGCGGGAGTGGGGAGACCCAGTACTTC.